This entry is about one T cell receptor (beta chain). Its matching antigen is unknown. These data come from a study of T cells after yellow fever vaccination. TCRdb fed the 5' RACE reads into MiXCR, producing one record per CDR3 protein. The sample has hundreds of thousands of distinct CDR3 sequences; roughly 10% are singletons. CDR3 length: 16 residues. Germline V lookup: CDR1 MNHEY, CDR2 SMNVEV (reference sequence). Trimming cost V 5 bases and J 4 bases; bases outside gene matches: 6. Notes on the study in general: Clonotype sharing between CD4 and CD8 compartments was small. Any FACS-sorted repertoire could hold abundant clonotypes that contaminate it from the bulk population.

The input for sequencing was PBMCs, taken on the day of the first yellow fever vaccination. The chain carries TRBV27 and TRBJ2-2; 11 positions match TRBD2. The clonotype originates from a man between 18 and 35 years old who received the YFV17D yellow fever vaccine. DNA for the CDR3: TGTGCCAGCAGTCCGCTAGCGGGGGGCTCCACCGGGGAGCTGTTTTTT. It translates to CASSPLAGGSTGELFF.